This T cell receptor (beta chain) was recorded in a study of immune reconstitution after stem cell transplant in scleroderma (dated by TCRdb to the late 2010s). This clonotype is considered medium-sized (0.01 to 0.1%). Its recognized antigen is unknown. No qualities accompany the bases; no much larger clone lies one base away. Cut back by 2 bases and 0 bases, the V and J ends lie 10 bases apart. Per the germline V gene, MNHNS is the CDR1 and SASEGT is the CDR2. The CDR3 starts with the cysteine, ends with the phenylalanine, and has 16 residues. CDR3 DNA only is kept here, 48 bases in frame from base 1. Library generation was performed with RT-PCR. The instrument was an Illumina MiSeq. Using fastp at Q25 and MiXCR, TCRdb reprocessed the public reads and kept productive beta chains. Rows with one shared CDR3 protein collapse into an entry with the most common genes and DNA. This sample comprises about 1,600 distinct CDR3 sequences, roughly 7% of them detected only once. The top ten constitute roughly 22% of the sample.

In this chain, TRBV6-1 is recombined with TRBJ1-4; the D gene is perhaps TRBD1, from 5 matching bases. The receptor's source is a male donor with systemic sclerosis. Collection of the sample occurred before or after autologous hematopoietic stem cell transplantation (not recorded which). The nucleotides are TGTGCCAGCAGTGAATTTGCGGGGGCAACTAATGAAAAACTGTTTTTT. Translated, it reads CASSEFAGATNEKLFF.